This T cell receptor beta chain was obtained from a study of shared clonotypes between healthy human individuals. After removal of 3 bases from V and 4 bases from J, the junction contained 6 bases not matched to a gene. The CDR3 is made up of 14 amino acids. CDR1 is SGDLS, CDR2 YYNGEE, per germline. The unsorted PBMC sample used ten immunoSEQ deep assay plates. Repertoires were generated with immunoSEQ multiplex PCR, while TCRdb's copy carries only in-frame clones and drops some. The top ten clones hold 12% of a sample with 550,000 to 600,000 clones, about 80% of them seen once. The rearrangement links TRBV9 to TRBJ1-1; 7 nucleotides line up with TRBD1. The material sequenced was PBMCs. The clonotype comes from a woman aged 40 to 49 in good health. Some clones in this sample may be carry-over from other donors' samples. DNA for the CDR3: TGTGCCAGCAGCGCCACAGGGGCCAGCACTGAAGCTTTCTTT. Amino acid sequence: CASSATGASTEAFF.